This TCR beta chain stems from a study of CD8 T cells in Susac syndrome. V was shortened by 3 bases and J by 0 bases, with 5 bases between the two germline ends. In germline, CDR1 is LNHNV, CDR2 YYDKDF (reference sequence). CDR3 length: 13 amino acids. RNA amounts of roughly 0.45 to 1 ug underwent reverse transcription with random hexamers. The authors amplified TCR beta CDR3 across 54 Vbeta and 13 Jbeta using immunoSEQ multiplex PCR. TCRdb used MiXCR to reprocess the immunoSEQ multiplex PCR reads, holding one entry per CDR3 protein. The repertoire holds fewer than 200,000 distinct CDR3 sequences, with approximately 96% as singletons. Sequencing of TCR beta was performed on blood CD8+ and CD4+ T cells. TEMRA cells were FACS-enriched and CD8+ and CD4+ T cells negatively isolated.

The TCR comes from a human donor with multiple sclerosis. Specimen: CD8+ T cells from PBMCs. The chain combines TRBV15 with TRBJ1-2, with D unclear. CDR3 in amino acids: CATSSETNYGYTF. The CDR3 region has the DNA TGTGCCACCAGCAGTGAAACTAACTATGGCTACACCTTC.